This note documents a single T cell receptor (beta chain) sequence. The treatment here: randomized to nivolumab then ipilimumab (arm A) or the reverse (arm B). The sample originates from a study of sequential checkpoint blockade in melanoma. As for the study in general: Both treatment sequences were followed by maintenance nivolumab.

Method: immunoSEQ multiplex PCR; TCRdb's copy keeps in-frame clones and lacks some. Seen here are about 17,000 clones, around two thirds observed once, and the top ten hold 20% to 25%. The receptor's source is a human donor with melanoma. The specimen was CD8+ T cells sorted from blood (inferred from file names), collected from a patient given nivolumab and ipilimumab in sequence.

The CDR3 DNA sequence: TGTGCCAGCAGCCTAGGGGGGGGTTATAATTCACCCCTCCACTTT. Protein: CASSLGGGYNSPLHF. The chain links TRBV9 to TRBJ1-6; a weak D match, TRBD1 (6 bases). Trimming removed 4 bases from V and 4 bases from J, with 12 bases in between. The CDR3 is 15 amino acids. Germline CDR1 SGDLS, CDR2 YYNGEE.